This T cell receptor (beta chain) originates from a study of T cell changes during pregnancy in multiple sclerosis (dated by TCRdb to about 2019). Background on the whole study: In women with multiple sclerosis, the researchers looked at how the T cell repertoire shifted as pregnancy progressed.

In this sample, this clone turned up a few times. Its antigen has not been determined. The record has no base qualities; no much larger clone is one base away. The method behind the library was the immunoSEQ multiplex PCR assay. TCRdb mirrors the immuneACCESS table, restricted to in-frame sequences. Some clones are absent from its copies; in checked studies, under half trace to an unresolved V gene, and the reason for the others is unknown. Counted in this sample were 60,000 to 85,000 clones; about 91% of them appeared once. Of the sample, around 1.3% is held by the ten largest clones. CDR1 is given as GTSNPN and CDR2 as SVGIG, both from the germline V gene (reference sequence). V is pruned by 4 bases and J by 5 bases, leaving 0 bases of the junction without a gene match. The CDR3 numbers 12 residues from cysteine through phenylalanine. CDR3 DNA is the only sequence kept; it has 36 bases, read in frame from the first base.

The chain employs TRBV30 and TRBJ1-4; 8 bases in between match TRBD1. The input for sequencing was peripheral blood, taken in the second trimester of pregnancy. The TCR originated in a female donor in good health, enrolled as a control in a pregnancy study. The DNA sequence is given as TGTGCCTGGAACAGGGGGAATGAAAAACTGTTTTTT. It codes for CAWNRGNEKLFF.